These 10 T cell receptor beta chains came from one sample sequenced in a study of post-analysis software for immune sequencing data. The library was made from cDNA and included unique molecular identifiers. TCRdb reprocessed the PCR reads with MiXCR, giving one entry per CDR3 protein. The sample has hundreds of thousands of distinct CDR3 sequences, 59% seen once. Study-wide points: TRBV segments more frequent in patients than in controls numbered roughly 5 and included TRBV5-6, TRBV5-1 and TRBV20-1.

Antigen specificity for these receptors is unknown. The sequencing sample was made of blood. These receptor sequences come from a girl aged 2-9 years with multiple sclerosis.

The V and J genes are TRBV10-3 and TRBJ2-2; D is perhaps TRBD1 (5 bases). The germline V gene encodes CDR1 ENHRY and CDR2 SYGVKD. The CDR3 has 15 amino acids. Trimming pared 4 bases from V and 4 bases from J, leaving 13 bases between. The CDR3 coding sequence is TGTGCCATCAGTGGGAAACAGGAGACCACCGGGGAGCTGTTTTTT. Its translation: CAISGKQETTGELFF.

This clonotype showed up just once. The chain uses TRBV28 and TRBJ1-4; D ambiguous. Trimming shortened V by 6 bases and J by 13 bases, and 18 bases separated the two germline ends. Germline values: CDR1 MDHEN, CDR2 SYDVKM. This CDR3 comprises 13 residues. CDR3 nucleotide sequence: TGTGCCAGCAGGGAACTAAGGGTAGAACTACTGTTTTTT. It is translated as CASRELRVELLFF.

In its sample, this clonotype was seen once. In nucleotides, the CDR3 is TGTGCCATCAGTGCCCAGGGAGGGATTAATGAAAAACTGTTTTTT. As protein: CAISAQGGINEKLFF. J is TRBJ1-4 and V is TRBV10-3, with D perhaps matching TRBD1 (5 bases). The germline gives CDR1 ENHRY, CDR2 SYGVKD. The ends were cut back, 4 bases at V and 4 bases at J, with 13 bases in the middle. The CDR3 is 15 amino acids.

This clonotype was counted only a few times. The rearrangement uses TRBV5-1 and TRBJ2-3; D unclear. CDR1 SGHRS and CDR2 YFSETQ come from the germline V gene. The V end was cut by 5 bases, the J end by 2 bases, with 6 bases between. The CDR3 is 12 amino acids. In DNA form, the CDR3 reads TGCGCCAGCAGGCCAGACACAGATACGCAGTATTTT. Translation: CASRPDTDTQYF.

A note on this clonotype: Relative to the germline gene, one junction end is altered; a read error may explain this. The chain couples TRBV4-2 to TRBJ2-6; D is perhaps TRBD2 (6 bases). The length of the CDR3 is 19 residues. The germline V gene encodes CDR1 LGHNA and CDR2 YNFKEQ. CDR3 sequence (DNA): TGTGCCGGCAGCCAAGATTGGGCGGGGCGCTCCTCTGGGGCCAACGTCCTGACTTTC. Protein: CAGSQDWAGRSSGANVLTF.

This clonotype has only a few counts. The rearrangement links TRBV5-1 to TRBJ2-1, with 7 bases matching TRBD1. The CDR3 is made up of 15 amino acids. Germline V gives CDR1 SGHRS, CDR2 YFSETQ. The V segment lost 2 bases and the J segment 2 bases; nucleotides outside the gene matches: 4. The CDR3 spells CASSLGGPPYNEQFF. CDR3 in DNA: TGCGCCAGCAGCTTAGGGGGCCCTCCCTACAATGAGCAGTTCTTC.

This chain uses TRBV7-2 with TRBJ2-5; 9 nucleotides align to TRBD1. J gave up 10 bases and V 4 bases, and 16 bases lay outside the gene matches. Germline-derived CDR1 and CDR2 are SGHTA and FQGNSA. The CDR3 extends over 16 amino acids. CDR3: CASSSQQGAVSYHQYF. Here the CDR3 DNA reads TGTGCCAGCAGCTCGCAACAGGGGGCTGTATCGTATCACCAGTACTTC.

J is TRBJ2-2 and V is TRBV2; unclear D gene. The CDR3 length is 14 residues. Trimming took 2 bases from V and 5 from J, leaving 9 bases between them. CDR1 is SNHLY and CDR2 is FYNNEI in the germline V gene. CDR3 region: CASSEPRPTGELFF. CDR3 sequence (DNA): TGTGCCAGCAGTGAACCGCGACCGACCGGGGAGCTGTTTTTT.

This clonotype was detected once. CDR3 sequence reads: CSVVLRQGITEAFF. The CDR3 coding sequence is TGCAGCGTTGTACTCAGACAGGGAATCACTGAAGCTTTCTTT. The chain joins TRBV29-1 to TRBJ1-1, with TRBD1 identical over 7 bases. V shed 4 bases, J shed 4 bases, and the junction held 9 bases outside the gene matches. The CDR3 is made up of 14 amino acids. The germline CDR1 and CDR2 sequences are SQVTM and ANQGSEA.

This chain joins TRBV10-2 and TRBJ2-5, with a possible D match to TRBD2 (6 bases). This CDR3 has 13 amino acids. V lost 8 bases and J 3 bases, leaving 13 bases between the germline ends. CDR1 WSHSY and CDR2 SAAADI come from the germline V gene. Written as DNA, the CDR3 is TGCGCCAGCGGCGGGACCTCCAAAGAGACCCAGTACTTC. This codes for CASGGTSKETQYF.